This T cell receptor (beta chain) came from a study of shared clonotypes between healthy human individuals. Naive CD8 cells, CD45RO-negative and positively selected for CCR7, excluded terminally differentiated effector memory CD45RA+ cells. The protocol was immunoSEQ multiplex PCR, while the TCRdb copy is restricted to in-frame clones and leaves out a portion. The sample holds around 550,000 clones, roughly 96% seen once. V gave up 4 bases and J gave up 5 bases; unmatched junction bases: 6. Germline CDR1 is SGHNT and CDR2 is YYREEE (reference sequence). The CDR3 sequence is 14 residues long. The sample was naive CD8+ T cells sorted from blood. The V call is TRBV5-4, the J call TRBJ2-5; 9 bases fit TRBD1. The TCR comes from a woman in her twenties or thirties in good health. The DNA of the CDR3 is TGTGCCAGCAGCCCAACAGGGGGCTGGGAGACCCAGTACTTC. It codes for CASSPTGGWETQYF.